The rows below give T cell receptor beta chains drawn from one sample of a study of cytomegalovirus exposure and HLA in healthy donors. Clones were read by immunoSEQ multiplex PCR, and TCRdb kept only the in-frame ones, dropping some. In the table there are some 120,000 clones, 9% to 10% of which are singletons. Input material: PBMCs. The receptors come from a man younger than 45 in good health and CMV-seronegative. CDR3s include the opening cysteine and the closing phenylalanine or tryptophan. The D gene is left open where the match is weak. Some rows mark clone size as missing; the rest say once, few, many or name a class of expanded clone.

j_call: TRBJ2-5
clone_size: few
v_call: TRBV7-3
d_call: NA
cdr3_nt: TGTGCCAGCAGCCCCCGCGGTGGGGGCAGGGAGACCCAGTACTTC
cdr3_aa: CASSPRGGGRETQYF

j_call: TRBJ2-3
clone_size: NA
v_call: TRBV7-2
d_call: TRBD1
cdr3_nt: TGTGCCAGCAGCTTAAAAGCACAGGGGGCGATCGATACGCAGTATTTT
cdr3_aa: CASSLKAQGAIDTQYF

j_call: TRBJ2-7
clone_size: NA
v_call: TRBV4-1
d_call: NA
cdr3_nt: TGCGCCAGCAGCCAAGATTTACAGGGCAGCTCCTACGAGCAGTACTTC
cdr3_aa: CASSQDLQGSSYEQYF

j_call: TRBJ2-4
clone_size: few
v_call: TRBV5-4
d_call: NA
cdr3_nt: TGTGCCAGCAGCTTGGGGGGCATATTAGCCAAAAACATTCAGTACTTC
cdr3_aa: CASSLGGILAKNIQYF

j_call: TRBJ2-1
clone_size: NA
v_call: TRBV18
d_call: TRBD2
cdr3_nt: TGTGCCAGCTCACCTACACTAGCGACCAGCTCCTACAATGAGCAGTTCTTC
cdr3_aa: CASSPTLATSSYNEQFF

j_call: TRBJ2-7
clone_size: few
v_call: TRBV6-5
d_call: TRBD1
cdr3_nt: TGTGCCAGCAGTTCTTTCCGGGACAGGTCAACCTACGAGCAGTACTTC
cdr3_aa: CASSSFRDRSTYEQYF

j_call: TRBJ1-1
clone_size: few
v_call: TRBV5-1
d_call: NA
cdr3_nt: TGCGCCAGCAGCGGAGGGCGGAAGAACACTGAAGCTTTCTTT
cdr3_aa: CASSGGRKNTEAFF

j_call: TRBJ2-7
clone_size: NA
v_call: TRBV11-3
d_call: NA
cdr3_nt: TGTGCCAGCAGCTCGTGGGCACGGGGGATTCCTTACGAGCAGTACTTC
cdr3_aa: CASSSWARGIPYEQYF

j_call: TRBJ1-5
clone_size: few
v_call: TRBV7-2
d_call: NA
cdr3_nt: TGTGCCAGCAGCCCCCAAGGGGGTAGCAATCAGCCCCAGCATTTT
cdr3_aa: CASSPQGGSNQPQHF

j_call: TRBJ2-7
clone_size: NA
v_call: TRBV11-1
d_call: NA
cdr3_nt: TGTGCCAGCAGCTTCGGGGTAGGTGGCTACGAGCAGTACTTC
cdr3_aa: CASSFGVGGYEQYF

j_call: TRBJ1-1
clone_size: NA
v_call: TRBV9
d_call: NA
cdr3_nt: TGTGCCAGCAGCGCCGGCGGGGACGGGCGCACTGAAGCTTTCTTT
cdr3_aa: CASSAGGDGRTEAFF

j_call: TRBJ1-1
clone_size: few
v_call: TRBV5-6
d_call: TRBD1
cdr3_nt: TGTGCCAGCAGCTTGGATTACGACAGGGGGAACACTGAAGCTTTCTTT
cdr3_aa: CASSLDYDRGNTEAFF

j_call: TRBJ2-3
clone_size: few
v_call: TRBV5-5
d_call: TRBD2
cdr3_nt: TGTGCCAGCAGCTCCGGACTTCTAGCGGGGGAGGCAGATACGCAGTATTTT
cdr3_aa: CASSSGLLAGEADTQYF

j_call: TRBJ2-2
clone_size: medium-sized
v_call: TRBV28
d_call: TRBD2
cdr3_nt: TGTGCCAGCAGTTTTAGCGGGAGGGAAAACAACGGGGAGCTGTTTTTT
cdr3_aa: CASSFSGRENNGELFF

j_call: TRBJ1-1
clone_size: few
v_call: TRBV29-1
d_call: TRBD1
cdr3_nt: TGCAGCGGCGGGACAGCCCAGAACACTGAAGCTTTCTTT
cdr3_aa: CSGGTAQNTEAFF

j_call: TRBJ1-2
clone_size: NA
v_call: TRBV6-5
d_call: NA
cdr3_nt: TGTGCCAGCACCAGGAGACAGAACTATGGCTACACCTTC
cdr3_aa: CASTRRQNYGYTF

j_call: TRBJ2-3
clone_size: few
v_call: TRBV7-8
d_call: TRBD1
cdr3_nt: TGTGCCAGCAGCTTGCGAGGGGGCCTAGGCACAGATACGCAGTATTTT
cdr3_aa: CASSLRGGLGTDTQYF

j_call: TRBJ2-7
clone_size: few
v_call: TRBV19
d_call: TRBD2
cdr3_nt: TGTGCCAGTAGTATAAACGGGAGGATCTACGAGCAGTACTTC
cdr3_aa: CASSINGRIYEQYF

j_call: TRBJ2-5
clone_size: NA
v_call: TRBV5-1
d_call: NA
cdr3_nt: TGCGCCAGCAGCTTGGTCGGGGGCCAAGAGACCCAGTACTTC
cdr3_aa: CASSLVGGQETQYF

j_call: TRBJ2-1
clone_size: few
v_call: TRBV7-3
d_call: NA
cdr3_nt: TGTGCCAGCAGCTTAACGGGCCCCTCCTACAATGAGCAGTTCTTC
cdr3_aa: CASSLTGPSYNEQFF

j_call: TRBJ2-3
clone_size: NA
v_call: TRBV19
d_call: NA
cdr3_nt: TGTGCCAGTAGTTTAGGTAGTTTTGGAGATACGCAGTATTTT
cdr3_aa: CASSLGSFGDTQYF

j_call: TRBJ2-7
clone_size: NA
v_call: TRBV18
d_call: TRBD1
cdr3_nt: TGTGCCAGCTCGCCGGGACAGGGGGCCTACGAGCAGTACTTC
cdr3_aa: CASSPGQGAYEQYF

j_call: TRBJ2-6
clone_size: few
v_call: TRBV7-2
d_call: NA
cdr3_nt: TGTGCCAGCAGCTTAGGGGGGCCCAGATTCTTTGGGGCCAACGTCCTGACTTTC
cdr3_aa: CASSLGGPRFFGANVLTF

j_call: TRBJ2-7
clone_size: NA
v_call: TRBV5-1
d_call: TRBD2
cdr3_nt: TGCGCCAGCAGCTTGCGGGGCCCGGGGACTAGCGGTTATACCTACGAGCAGTACTTC
cdr3_aa: CASSLRGPGTSGYTYEQYF

j_call: TRBJ1-4
clone_size: NA
v_call: TRBV11-2
d_call: TRBD1
cdr3_nt: TGTGCCAGCAGCCCGAACGACCGGGACAGGGTGCGGTCTAATGAAAAACTGTTTTTT
cdr3_aa: CASSPNDRDRVRSNEKLFF

j_call: TRBJ2-7
clone_size: NA
v_call: TRBV4-2
d_call: NA
cdr3_nt: TGTGCCAGCAGCCAGGAGCGGAACCTTTACGAGCAGTACTTC
cdr3_aa: CASSQERNLYEQYF